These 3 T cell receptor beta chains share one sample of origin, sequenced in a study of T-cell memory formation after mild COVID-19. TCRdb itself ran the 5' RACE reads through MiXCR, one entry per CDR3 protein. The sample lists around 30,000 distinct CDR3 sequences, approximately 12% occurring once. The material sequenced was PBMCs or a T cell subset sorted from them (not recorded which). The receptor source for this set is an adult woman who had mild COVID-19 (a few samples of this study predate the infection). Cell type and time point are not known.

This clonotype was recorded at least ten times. The CDR3 DNA reads TGCGCCAGCAGCTTCGCCGGGAACACTGAAGCTTTCTTT. Protein product: CASSFAGNTEAFF. V gene TRBV5-1 combines with J gene TRBJ1-1; D call uncertain. The CDR3 loop spans 13 amino acids. Germline V gives CDR1 SGHRS, CDR2 YFSETQ. V lost 2 bases, J lost 1 base, and 6 bases lay in between.

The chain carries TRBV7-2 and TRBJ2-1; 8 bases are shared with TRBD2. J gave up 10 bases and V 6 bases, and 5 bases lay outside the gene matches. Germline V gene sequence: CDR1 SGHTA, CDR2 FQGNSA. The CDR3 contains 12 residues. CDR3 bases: TGTGCCAGCAGAGGACTAGCACACGAGCAGTTCTTC. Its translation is CASRGLAHEQFF.

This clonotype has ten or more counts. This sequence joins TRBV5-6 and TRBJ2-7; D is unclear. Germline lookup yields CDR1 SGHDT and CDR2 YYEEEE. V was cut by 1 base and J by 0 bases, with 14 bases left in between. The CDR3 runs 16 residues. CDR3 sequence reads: CASSLPAGGNSYEQYF. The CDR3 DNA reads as TGTGCCAGCAGCTTGCCGGCCGGTGGGAACTCCTACGAGCAGTACTTC.